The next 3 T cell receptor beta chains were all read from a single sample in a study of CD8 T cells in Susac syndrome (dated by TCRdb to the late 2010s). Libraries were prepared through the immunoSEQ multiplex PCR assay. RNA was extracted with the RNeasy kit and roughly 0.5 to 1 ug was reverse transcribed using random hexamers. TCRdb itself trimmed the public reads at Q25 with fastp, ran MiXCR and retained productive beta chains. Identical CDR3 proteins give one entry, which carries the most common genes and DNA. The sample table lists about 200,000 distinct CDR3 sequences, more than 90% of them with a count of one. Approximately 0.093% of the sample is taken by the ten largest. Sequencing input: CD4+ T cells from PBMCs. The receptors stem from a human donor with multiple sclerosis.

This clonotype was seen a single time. The CDR3 DNA follows: TGTGCTAGTGGTCCCGGGACACGGTCTAGCACAGATACGCAGTATTTT. Translation: CASGPGTRSSTDTQYF. The J gene is TRBJ2-3, the V gene TRBV12-5; TRBD1 might be the D (6 bases). Germline lookup yields CDR1 LGHNT and CDR2 FRNRAP. V was trimmed by 5 bases and J by 0 bases, leaving 15 bases between them. The CDR3 has 16 amino acids.

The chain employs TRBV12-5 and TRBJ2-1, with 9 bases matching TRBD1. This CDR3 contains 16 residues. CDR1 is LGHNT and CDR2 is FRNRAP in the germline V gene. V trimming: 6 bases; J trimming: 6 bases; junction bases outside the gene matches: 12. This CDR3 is CASGARGTGSFNEQFF. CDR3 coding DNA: TGTGCTAGTGGCGCCCGCGGGACAGGGAGCTTCAATGAGCAGTTCTTC.

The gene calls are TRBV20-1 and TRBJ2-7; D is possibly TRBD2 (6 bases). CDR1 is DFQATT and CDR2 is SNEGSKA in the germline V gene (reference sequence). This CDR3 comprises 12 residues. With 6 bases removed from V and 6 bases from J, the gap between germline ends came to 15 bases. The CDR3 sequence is CSAVDGRGEQYF. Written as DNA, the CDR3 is TGCAGTGCAGTGGACGGGAGAGGCGAGCAGTACTTC.